A selection of T cell receptor beta chains follows, all from one sample in a study of blood T cells in healthy people across ages. From the 5' RACE reads, TCRdb called clonotypes with MiXCR, one entry per CDR3 protein. The sample yields about 1,400,000 distinct CDR3 sequences, approximately 59% seen once. Sequences were obtained from blood. Receptor source: a man aged 18 to 30 in good health. Both conserved end residues are part of each CDR3. A D gene is named only where the DNA matches it firmly. Clone size, where shown, is once, few, many, or a class for clones that have expanded.

>NA|NA|TRBV21-1|TRBJ2-7
TGTGCCAGGATCCCGAGCAATCAGTTCTACGAGCAGTACTTC
CARIPSNQFYEQYF
>NA|NA|TRBV11-2|TRBJ2-4
TGTGCCAGCAGCTTAGTCCGGGGGTCCAAAAACATTCAGTACTTC
CASSLVRGSKNIQYF
>TRBD2|NA|TRBV20-1|TRBJ2-7
TGCAGTGCCCCCCGACCGGGGACTAGTTCGACCTACGAGCAGTACTTC
CSAPRPGTSSTYEQYF
>NA|NA|TRBV6-6|TRBJ2-5
TGTGCCAGCAGTTACGGGGTGGGGCGGGCCCCGGAGACCCAGTACTTC
CASSYGVGRAPETQYF
>NA|NA|TRBV29-1|TRBJ1-3
TGTTCCGCCTTACTCTCTGGAAACACCATATATTTT
CSALLSGNTIYF
>NA|few|TRBV27|TRBJ1-2
TGTGCCAGCAGTTTATTAGGGGGAGATGGCTACACCTTC
CASSLLGGDGYTF
>NA|NA|TRBV25-1|TRBJ2-5
TGTGCCAGCAGTGAGGGGGCCCCTCAGACCCAGTACTTC
CASSEGAPQTQYF
>NA|NA|TRBV3-1|TRBJ2-3
TGTGCCAGCGAGGGAACAGATACGCAGTATTTT
CASEGTDTQYF
>NA|NA|TRBV7-7|TRBJ2-1
TGTGCCAGCAGTAGGGGGGACACCTATACCTCTAATTACAATGAGCAGTTCTTC
CASSRGDTYTSNYNEQFF
>NA|NA|TRBV20-1|TRBJ1-4
TGCAGTGCTAGAGAGGACACCGCCTCGTGGATGTTTTTT
CSAREDTASWMFF
>TRBD1|NA|TRBV29-1|TRBJ2-1
TGCAGCGGGGGACAGCAAGAGACCCAGTTCTTC
CSGGQQETQFF
>TRBD1|NA|TRBV20-1|TRBJ2-1
TGCAGTGGTCGGGACAGGTCCTACAATGAGCAGTTCTTC
CSGRDRSYNEQFF
>TRBD2|few|TRBV10-3|TRBJ2-6
TGTGCCATCACCGAGGGGACTAGCGCGAGCTCTGGGGCCAACGTCCTGACTTTC
CAITEGTSASSGANVLTF
>NA|NA|TRBV29-1|TRBJ1-1
TGCAGCGTTGGTAGTGGGAACACTGAAGCTTTCTTT
CSVGSGNTEAFF
>NA|NA|TRBV6-5|TRBJ1-2
TGTGCCAGCAGTTACGGGCAGGGGAGTGGTGGCTACACCTTC
CASSYGQGSGGYTF
>TRBD2|NA|TRBV6-6|TRBJ2-3
TGTGCCAGCTGGACTAGCGGGGGCCTCAGGGAAGATACGCAGTATTTT
CASWTSGGLREDTQYF
>NA|NA|TRBV28|TRBJ2-7
TGTGCCAGCAGTATTACAGCTAAGAGCTCCTACGAGCAGTACTTC
CASSITAKSSYEQYF
>NA|NA|TRBV25-1|TRBJ2-5
TGTGCCAGCAGTGTCTGGGGTTCTGAGACCCAGTACTTC
CASSVWGSETQYF
>TRBD2|once|TRBV5-1|TRBJ2-7
TGCGCCAGCAGCCAATCTAGCGGAGAAAGGGAGCAGTACTTC
CASSQSSGEREQYF
>NA|NA|TRBV3-1|TRBJ2-7
TGTGCCAGCAGCCAAGGAAGGTGGGGCAGTTCCTACGAGCAGTACTTC
CASSQGRWGSSYEQYF
>NA|few|TRBV4-2|TRBJ2-3
TGTGCCAGCAGCCAAGAAAGCTTGCGGAGCACAGATACGCAGTATTTT
CASSQESLRSTDTQYF
>NA|NA|TRBV21-1|TRBJ2-3
TGTGCCAGCAGCAAGTCTGTCGGACACCAAAGCACAGATACGCAGTATTTT
CASSKSVGHQSTDTQYF
>NA|NA|TRBV6-2/TRBV6-3|TRBJ2-1
TGTGCCAGCAGTGTAGGCCCTGAGCAGTTCTTC
CASSVGPEQFF
>NA|few|TRBV5-1|TRBJ2-7
TGCGCCAGCAGCCGCGACAGAGGACGGTACGAGCAGTACTTC
CASSRDRGRYEQYF
>TRBD2|NA|TRBV4-3|TRBJ2-3
TGCGCCAGCAGCCACGGACTAGCGGCCACAGATACGCAGTATTTT
CASSHGLAATDTQYF
>NA|NA|TRBV29-1|TRBJ2-7
TGCAGCGTTGAATCCCCGGGAGAGTCCTACGAGCAGTACTTC
CSVESPGESYEQYF
>TRBD2|NA|TRBV5-5|TRBJ2-1
TGTGCCAGCAGCTTGATCTCTAGCGGGGCCCTTTTGAGCAATGAGCAGTTCTTC
CASSLISSGALLSNEQFF
>NA|NA|TRBV6-6|TRBJ2-2
TGTGCCAGCAGGTCTGGGGGGTATGACACCGGGGAGCTGTTTTTT
CASRSGGYDTGELFF
>NA|few|TRBV7-9|TRBJ2-7
TGTGCCAGCAGCCCTCATGCGTCAGGGCCCCTCTCCTACGAGCAGTACTTC
CASSPHASGPLSYEQYF
>NA|NA|TRBV19|TRBJ1-5
TGTGCCAGTAGTCTACAGGGCCTTCTGAATCAGCCCCAGCATTTT
CASSLQGLLNQPQHF
>TRBD2|few|TRBV4-1|TRBJ2-3
TGCGCCAGCAGCCTCGGGACTAGCGGGAAGACAGATACGCAGTATTTT
CASSLGTSGKTDTQYF
>NA|NA|TRBV6-1|TRBJ1-4
TGTGCCAGCAGTGTTGCAGGGGCGTTCGGGAATGAAAAACTGTTTTTT
CASSVAGAFGNEKLFF
>TRBD1|NA|TRBV6-2/TRBV6-3|TRBJ2-1
TGTGCCAGCAGAAATCAGGGGGCTGGGGATGAGCAGTTCTTC
CASRNQGAGDEQFF
>NA|NA|TRBV11-2|TRBJ1-2
TGTGCCAGCAGCTTAGATCCCGGCGGTTTCGGCTACACCTTC
CASSLDPGGFGYTF
>NA|few|TRBV27|TRBJ2-4
TGTGCCAGCAGTTTAGGGGTAGCAAACATTCAGTACTTC
CASSLGVANIQYF
>NA|many|TRBV27|TRBJ2-5
TGTGCCAGCAGTTTAAACACCCAAGAGACCCAGTACTTC
CASSLNTQETQYF
>NA|NA|TRBV5-4|TRBJ2-5
TGTGCCAGCAGTGACGAGGGGTCGGAGACCCAGTACTTC
CASSDEGSETQYF
>NA|once|TRBV20-1|TRBJ2-5
TGCAGTGCTAGCGCGGGTCAAGAGACCCAGTACTTC
CSASAGQETQYF
>TRBD2|NA|TRBV6-5|TRBJ2-1
TGTGCCAGCAGTTACTGGGCTAGCGGGAGTATATCCTACAATGAGCAGTTCTTC
CASSYWASGSISYNEQFF
>NA|NA|TRBV12-3/TRBV12-4|TRBJ2-3
TGTGCCAGCAGTTTAGCGCTCTACAGGGTGTTAGCAGATACGCAGTATTTT
CASSLALYRVLADTQYF
>TRBD2|NA|TRBV2|TRBJ2-1
TGTGCCAGCAGTGAAGGGGCTAGCGGCTACAATGAGCAGTTCTTC
CASSEGASGYNEQFF
>TRBD2|NA|TRBV25-1|TRBJ2-3
TGTGCCAGCAGTGAGCCCGGACTAGCGGACCTCACAGATACGCAGTATTTT
CASSEPGLADLTDTQYF
>NA|NA|TRBV4-3|TRBJ1-5
TGCGCCAGCAGCCAAGAAGGCAGGGGTTATAGCAATCAGCCCCAGCATTTT
CASSQEGRGYSNQPQHF
>NA|NA|TRBV4-3|TRBJ1-1
TGCGCCAGCAGCGAAGCCCAGGGGCTTGAAGCTTTCTTT
CASSEAQGLEAFF
>NA|NA|TRBV7-9|TRBJ1-2
TGTGCCACGACCGCAGGGGCTAACTATGGCTACACCTTC
CATTAGANYGYTF
>TRBD2|NA|TRBV7-9|TRBJ2-1
TGTGCCAGCAGCCCAGGGACTAGCGGGGGCCCCCTCGACAATGAGCAGTTCTTC
CASSPGTSGGPLDNEQFF
>TRBD2|NA|TRBV3-1|TRBJ2-2
TGTGCCAGCGCGATTAAGGGACTAATCGATACCGGGGAGCTGTTTTTT
CASAIKGLIDTGELFF